Listed here is a single T cell receptor beta chain. The data stem from a study of cytomegalovirus exposure and HLA in healthy donors. The PCR employed 60 Vbeta primers together with 13 Jbeta primers. Assay: immunoSEQ multiplex PCR; the TCRdb copy retains only in-frame clones and omits some. This table has fewer than 200,000 clones, 70% to 90% appearing once. Donors were nominally healthy when sampled, though unrecorded immune exposures were likely. The clonotype originates from a woman aged 25 to 45 in good health and CMV-seronegative. Sequenced: PBMCs.

The CDR3 DNA is TGTGCCAGCTGTCCGGGACTAGCGGGAGCCGAGCAGTACTTC. This translates into CASCPGLAGAEQYF. The chain carries TRBV18 and TRBJ2-7; 14 bases map to TRBD2. The CDR3 runs 14 residues. CDR1 and CDR2 from the germline V gene are KGHSH and LQKENI. The V gene end was trimmed by 7 bases and the J gene end by 6 bases; junction bases not matched to a gene: 5.